These T cell receptor beta chains were read from a single sample in a study of blood T cells in healthy people across ages. TCRdb reanalysed the 5' RACE reads using MiXCR and keeps one entry per CDR3 protein. The table lists 1.5 million to 2 million distinct CDR3 sequences, 25% to 30% of them singletons. Sequencing used blood. These receptors originate from a woman under 40 in good health. Both conserved end residues are part of each CDR3. A D gene is named only where the DNA matches it firmly. Where a row states a size, it is once, few, many or the class of an expanded clone; other rows omit it.

.	TRBV5-1	.	TRBJ1-1	TGCGCCAGTAGCGAAGACCCACAGGGAGCTGGCGGAGCTTTCTTT	CASSEDPQGAGGAFF
.	TRBV12-3/TRBV12-4	TRBD1	TRBJ2-1	TGTGCCAGCAGTGCCGGGACAGTGGGAGCCAATGAGCAGTTCTTC	CASSAGTVGANEQFF
.	TRBV5-1	.	TRBJ1-4	TGCGCCAGCAGCTTTAGACAGCCAACTAATGAAAAACTGTTTTTT	CASSFRQPTNEKLFF
few	TRBV5-1	.	TRBJ2-7	TGCGCCAGCAGCTTGCTTCTTGGACCGAGCTACGAGCAGTACTTC	CASSLLLGPSYEQYF
.	TRBV4-1	.	TRBJ1-1	TGCGCCAGCTGCGACCGAGGGGGAAAGACTGAAGCTTTCTTT	CASCDRGGKTEAFF
.	TRBV6-2/TRBV6-3	.	TRBJ2-1	TGTGCCAGCCTGGGGTCATCACGGTCCTACAATGAGCAGTTCTTC	CASLGSSRSYNEQFF
few	TRBV5-1	TRBD1	TRBJ2-3	TGCGCCAGCACACCGGGACAGGAGTTCGATACGCAGTATTTT	CASTPGQEFDTQYF
.	TRBV12-3/TRBV12-4	.	TRBJ1-5	TGTGCCAGCAGGCCCTCGGGGGAACAGCCCCAGCATTTT	CASRPSGEQPQHF
.	TRBV24-1	.	TRBJ1-2	TGTGCCCCCTATTTAAGGGGCGATGGCTACACCTTC	CAPYLRGDGYTF
.	TRBV7-8	.	TRBJ2-1	TGTGCCGGCAGTTTTCGGACAGTCGGGGCCTACAATGAGCAGTTCTTC	CAGSFRTVGAYNEQFF
.	TRBV7-2	.	TRBJ2-7	TGTGCCAGCAGCGCCGCGACTAGTCGGTACGAGCAGTACTTC	CASSAATSRYEQYF
few	TRBV14	TRBD1	TRBJ1-2	TGTGCCAGCAGACTCACAGGGGAAGAGGTCTATGGCTACACCTTC	CASRLTGEEVYGYTF
.	TRBV28	TRBD1	TRBJ1-4	TGTGCCAGCAGCCGCCTTACGACAGGGGTTAATGAAAAACTGTTTTTT	CASSRLTTGVNEKLFF
.	TRBV3-1	.	TRBJ2-5	TGTGCCAGCAGCCATGGGACCGGGTCCAGGTCCCAAGAGACCCAGTACTTC	CASSHGTGSRSQETQYF
once	TRBV6-2/TRBV6-3	.	TRBJ1-4	TGTGCCAGCAGTTATCCTCAGGAAAGACAGCTTAATGAAAAACTGTTTTTT	CASSYPQERQLNEKLFF